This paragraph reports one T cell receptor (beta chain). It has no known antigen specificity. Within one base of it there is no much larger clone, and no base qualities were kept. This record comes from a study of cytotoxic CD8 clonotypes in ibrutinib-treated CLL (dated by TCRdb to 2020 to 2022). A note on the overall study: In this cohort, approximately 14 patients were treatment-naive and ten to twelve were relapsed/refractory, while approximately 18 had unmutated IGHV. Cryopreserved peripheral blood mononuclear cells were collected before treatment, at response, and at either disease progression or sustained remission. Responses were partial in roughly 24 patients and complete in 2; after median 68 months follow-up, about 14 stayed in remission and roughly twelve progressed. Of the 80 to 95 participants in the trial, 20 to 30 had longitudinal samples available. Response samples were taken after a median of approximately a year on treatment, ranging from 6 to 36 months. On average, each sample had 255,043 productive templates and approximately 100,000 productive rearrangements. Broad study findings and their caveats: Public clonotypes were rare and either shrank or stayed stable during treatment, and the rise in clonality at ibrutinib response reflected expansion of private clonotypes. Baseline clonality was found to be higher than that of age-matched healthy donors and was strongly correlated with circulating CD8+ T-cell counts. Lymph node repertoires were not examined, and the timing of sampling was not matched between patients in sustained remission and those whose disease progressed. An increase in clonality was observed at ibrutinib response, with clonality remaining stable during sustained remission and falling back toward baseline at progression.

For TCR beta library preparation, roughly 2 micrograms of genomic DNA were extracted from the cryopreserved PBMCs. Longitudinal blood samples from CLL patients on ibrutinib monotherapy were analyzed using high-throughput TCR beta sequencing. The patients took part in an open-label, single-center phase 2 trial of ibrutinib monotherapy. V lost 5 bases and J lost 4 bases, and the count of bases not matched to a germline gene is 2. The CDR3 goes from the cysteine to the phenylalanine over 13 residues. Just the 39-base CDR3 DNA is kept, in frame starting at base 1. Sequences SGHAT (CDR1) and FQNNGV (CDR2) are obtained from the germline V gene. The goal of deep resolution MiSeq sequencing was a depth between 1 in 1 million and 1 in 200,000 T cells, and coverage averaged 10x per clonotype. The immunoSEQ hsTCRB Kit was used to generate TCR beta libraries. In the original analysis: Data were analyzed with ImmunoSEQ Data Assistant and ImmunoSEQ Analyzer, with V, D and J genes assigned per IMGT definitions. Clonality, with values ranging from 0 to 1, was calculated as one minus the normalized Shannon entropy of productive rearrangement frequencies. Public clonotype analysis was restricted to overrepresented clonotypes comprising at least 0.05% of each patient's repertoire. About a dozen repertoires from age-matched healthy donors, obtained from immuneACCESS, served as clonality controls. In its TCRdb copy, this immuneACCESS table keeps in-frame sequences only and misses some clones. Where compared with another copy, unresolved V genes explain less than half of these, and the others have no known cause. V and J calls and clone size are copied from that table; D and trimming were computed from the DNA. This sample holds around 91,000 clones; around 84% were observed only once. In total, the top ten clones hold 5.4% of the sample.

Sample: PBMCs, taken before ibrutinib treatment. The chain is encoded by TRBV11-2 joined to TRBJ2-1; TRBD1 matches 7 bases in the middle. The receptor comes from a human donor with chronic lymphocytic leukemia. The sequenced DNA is TGTGCCAGCAGCCTGGGACAGTACAATGAGCAGTTCTTC. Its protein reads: CASSLGQYNEQFF.